This T cell receptor (beta chain) was observed in a study of shared clonotypes between healthy human individuals. Generated by immunoSEQ multiplex PCR, the TCRdb table keeps only in-frame clones and is missing some. The table lists roughly 530,000 clones, almost 97% of them singletons. With 7 bases clipped from V and 4 bases from J, the junction kept 5 bases outside the gene matches. The CDR3 totals 14 residues. Germline V gene sequence: CDR1 LNHDA, CDR2 SQIVND (reference sequence). This clonotype was sampled from a young woman in good health. The chain combines TRBV19 with TRBJ2-2; 8 positions match TRBD1. The sample taken for sequencing was naive CD4+ T cells sorted from blood. Stated subset: CD45RA+ positively selected. CDR3 sequence: CASIQGAGTGELFF. CDR3 in DNA: TGTGCCAGTATTCAGGGGGCAGGCACCGGGGAGCTGTTTTTT.